What follows describes a single TCR beta chain. Its antigen is still unknown. CDR1 is SQVTM and CDR2 is ANQGSEA in the germline V gene. Trimming removed 0 bases from V and 2 bases from J, with 8 bases in between. This CDR3 comprises 14 residues. Assay: immunoSEQ multiplex PCR; the TCRdb copy retains only in-frame clones and omits some. The sample carries some 2,000,000 clones, nearly 97% recorded once. This sample is part of a study of shared clonotypes between healthy human individuals. On the study more broadly: In total, the donors were a couple of women and a few men aged 18 to 49. Overall study findings and caveats: Across subsets, estimated richness was generally greater for naive than for memory populations. Despite large depth, rarefaction showed incomplete sorted-subset sequencing.

The chain links TRBV29-1 to TRBJ1-5; D not certain. The TCR comes from a man aged 18 to 30 in good health. Input material: naive CD4+ T cells sorted from blood. Described subset: CD45RA+ positively selected. The CDR3 reads CSVEEGSGNQPQHF. As DNA, the CDR3 is TGCAGCGTTGAAGAGGGTTCCGGCAATCAGCCCCAGCATTTT.